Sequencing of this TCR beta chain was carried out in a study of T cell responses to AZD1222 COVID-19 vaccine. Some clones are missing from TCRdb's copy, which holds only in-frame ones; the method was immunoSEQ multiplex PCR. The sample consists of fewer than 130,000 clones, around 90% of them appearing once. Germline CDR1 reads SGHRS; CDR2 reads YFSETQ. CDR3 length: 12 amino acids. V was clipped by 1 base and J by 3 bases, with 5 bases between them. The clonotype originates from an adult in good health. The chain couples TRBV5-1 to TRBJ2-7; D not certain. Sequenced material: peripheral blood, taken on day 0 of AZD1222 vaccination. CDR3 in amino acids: CASSLSSYEQYF. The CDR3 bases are TGCGCCAGCAGCTTGTCGAGCTACGAGCAGTACTTC.